This T cell receptor beta chain was retrieved from a study of T cell changes during pregnancy in multiple sclerosis. Profiled with immunoSEQ multiplex PCR; TCRdb holds only in-frame clones, not every one. Of about 38,000 clones in the sample, about 89% were seen once. V was trimmed by 3 bases and J by 6 bases, leaving 12 bases between them. CDR1 is MDHEN and CDR2 is SYDVKM in the germline V gene. This CDR3 has 14 residues. The sample here was CD4+ T cells from peripheral blood mononuclear cells, taken in the third trimester of pregnancy. The clonotype comes from a female donor in good health, enrolled as a control in a pregnancy study. The J gene is TRBJ2-1, the V gene TRBV28; a possible D gene is TRBD2 (6 bases). The CDR3 DNA follows: TGTGCCAGCAGTTTGACGGGAGCGTTCAATGAGCAGTTCTTC. It specifies CASSLTGAFNEQFF.